This TCR beta chain was documented in a study of T cell responses to AZD1222 COVID-19 vaccine. Findings and limits, study-wide: Every sample of the repertoires postdated the peak T cell response. Donors skewed white British and female; clonal diversity was possibly underestimated. The study reported that nearly half of spike-specific TCRs target unmutated variant regions.

As regards this clone: Antigen specificity is unknown.

Measured with immunoSEQ multiplex PCR; TCRdb has only the in-frame clones, and not every one. The sample has 120,000 or so clones; around nine tenths are singletons. CDR1 and CDR2 (germline): LGHNA, YNFKEQ. CDR3 length: 14 amino acids. The V and J ends lost 6 bases and 0 bases respectively, with 9 bases between them. The rearrangement uses TRBV4-2 and TRBJ1-3; D ambiguous. This sample comprised peripheral blood, obtained on day 0 of AZD1222 vaccination. The sequence was obtained from an adult in good health. DNA for the CDR3: TGTGCCAGCAGAGTGGCGGGCTCTGGAAACACCATATATTTT. It codes for CASRVAGSGNTIYF.